This record looks at one TCR beta chain sequence and its context. The data belong to a study of blood T cell repertoires in COVID-19. Germline CDR1 reads LNHNV; CDR2 reads YYDKDF (reference sequence). The junction had 8 bases not matched to a gene; V was cut back by 5 bases and J by 5 bases. The CDR3 covers 15 residues. Profiling relied on immunoSEQ multiplex PCR, and the TCRdb table lists in-frame clones only, not all of them. Of under 450,000 clones listed, roughly four fifths are singletons. Material: PBMCs or T cells enriched from blood (not recorded which). The V and J genes are TRBV15 and TRBJ1-4; 7 nucleotides line up with TRBD1. The clonotype was recovered from a woman between 45 and 60 years old who had recovered from COVID-19. CDR3 sequence: CATSRGRGSNEKLFF. The CDR3 DNA reads as TGTGCCACCAGCCGAGGCAGGGGGTCCAATGAAAAACTGTTTTTT.